The 18 T cell receptor beta chains below all came from one sample that was sequenced in a study of blood T cell repertoires in COVID-19. Generated by immunoSEQ multiplex PCR, the TCRdb table keeps only in-frame clones and is missing some. The sample includes approximately 400,000 clones, about 89% of them seen just once. Sequenced: PBMCs or T cells enriched from blood (not recorded which). Receptor source: a woman aged 40 to 50 who had been exposed to COVID-19.

The chain recombines TRBV6-5 with TRBJ2-4; 9 bases agree with TRBD2. The germline gives CDR1 MNHEY, CDR2 SVGAGI. V dropped 2 bases and J dropped 6; count of bases not matched to a gene: 5. The CDR3 sequence is 15 residues long. In DNA form, the CDR3 reads TGTGCCAGCAGTTACGCGGGGGGGCCTTCAAACATTCAGTACTTC. Protein: CASSYAGGPSNIQYF.

This clone was seen a single time. This sequence joins TRBV7-2 and TRBJ2-7; TRBD2 matches 7 bases. J lost 2 bases, V lost 0 bases, and 4 bases had no gene match. CDR1 is SGHTA and CDR2 is FQGNSA in the germline V gene. The CDR3 consists of 15 residues. The chain's CDR3 is CASSLAASGTYEQYF. CDR3 nucleotides: TGTGCCAGCAGCTTAGCGGCTAGCGGTACCTACGAGCAGTACTTC.

The chain carries TRBV30 and TRBJ2-1; 7 bases are a match to TRBD2. V shed 3 bases, J shed 3 bases, and the junction held 11 bases outside the gene matches. Germline V gene lookup returns CDR1 GTSNPN and CDR2 SVGIG (reference sequence). CDR3 length: 16 residues. In DNA, the CDR3 is TGTGCCTGGAGACTAGCGCAATTCGGGGGCTACAATGAGCAGTTCTTC. This encodes CAWRLAQFGGYNEQFF.

The genes are TRBV7-3 and TRBJ2-3, with D possibly matching TRBD2 (7 bases). Germline V gene data show CDR1 as SGHTA and CDR2 as FQGTGA. CDR3 size: 15 residues. V lost 2 bases and J 5 bases, leaving 14 bases between the germline ends. The CDR3 DNA reads as TGTGCCAGCAGCTTATTGGGGGGGGCCAGAGATACGCAGTATTTT. Residues: CASSLLGGARDTQYF.

The chain has TRBV24-1 and TRBJ2-7, with 7 bases aligning to TRBD1. Germline CDR1 reads KGHDR; CDR2 reads SFDVKD. The CDR3 loop spans 15 amino acids. V lost 5 bases to trimming and J lost 4 bases; unmatched junction nucleotides: 10. CDR3 sequence: CATSAQQGIRYEQYF. CDR3 coding DNA: TGTGCCACCAGTGCCCAACAGGGGATACGATACGAGCAGTACTTC.

The V and J genes are TRBV7-6 and TRBJ1-5; the D gene is possibly TRBD1 (6 bases). Germline V lookup: CDR1 SGHVS, CDR2 FNYEAQ. The V end lost 1 base, the J end lost 7 bases, and 14 bases lay between the germline ends. This CDR3 has 15 residues. CDR3 DNA sequence: TGTGCCAGCAGCTTAGGAGCAGGGGTTCAACAGCCCCAGCATTTT. Its translation is CASSLGAGVQQPQHF.

The chain joins TRBV10-2 to TRBJ1-2; D unclear. The CDR3 sequence is 13 residues long. Between the trimmed V and J ends, which lost 2 bases and 0 bases, there was a span of 4 bases. Germline-derived CDR1 and CDR2 are WSHSY and SAAADI. The CDR3 loop is CASSETANYGYTF. The CDR3 DNA reads as TGCGCCAGCAGTGAGACAGCTAACTATGGCTACACCTTC.

The chain links TRBV19 to TRBJ2-2; perhaps TRBD1 as D (5 bases). Trimming left V 11 bases short and J 0 bases short, with 13 bases between. CDR1 LNHDA and CDR2 SQIVND come from the germline V gene (reference sequence). This CDR3 contains 14 residues. CDR3 residues: CASWGRSNTGELFF. The CDR3 coding sequence is TGTGCCTCCTGGGGCAGGTCGAACACCGGGGAGCTGTTTTTT.

The chain couples TRBV24-1 to TRBJ2-4; possible D gene TRBD1, 6 bases. Trimming left V 4 bases short and J 0 bases short, with 6 bases between. Germline lookup yields CDR1 KGHDR and CDR2 SFDVKD. There are 14 residues in the CDR3. The CDR3 bases are TGTGCCACCAGTGAGACAGGAGCCAAAAACATTCAGTACTTC. It specifies CATSETGAKNIQYF.

The V and J genes are TRBV12-5 and TRBJ1-5, with D perhaps matching TRBD1 (6 bases). V lost 6 bases to trimming and J lost 6 bases, with 15 bases between them. The V gene's germline CDR1 is LGHNT and CDR2 FRNRAP. The CDR3 has 14 residues. The CDR3 region is CASGRDIVAQPQHF. CDR3 nucleotide sequence: TGTGCTAGTGGACGGGACATCGTCGCTCAGCCCCAGCATTTT.

This clone was counted a few times. This chain uses TRBV11-2 with TRBJ2-7; 11 bases align to TRBD1. V trimming: 1 base; J trimming: 0 bases; junction bases outside the gene matches: 11. CDR1 is SGHAT, CDR2 FQNNGV, per germline. The CDR3 covers 19 residues. The CDR3 DNA reads as TGTGCCAGCAGCTTAGTACGGACAGGGGGCCTTTCCTTCTCCTACGAGCAGTACTTC. Its translation: CASSLVRTGGLSFSYEQYF.

This chain links TRBV7-9 with TRBJ2-1, with 10 bases lining up with TRBD1. The CDR3 covers 16 residues. The germline CDR1 and CDR2 sequences are SEHNR and FQNEAQ (reference sequence). J was trimmed by 2 bases and V by 1 base; bases with no gene match: 2. The CDR3 is CASSLGGTGAYNEQFF. DNA of the CDR3: TGTGCCAGCAGCTTAGGCGGGACAGGGGCCTACAATGAGCAGTTCTTC.

The genes are TRBV5-1 and TRBJ1-1; 9 positions agree with TRBD1. The CDR3 loop spans 14 amino acids. Germline V gene lookup returns CDR1 SGHRS and CDR2 YFSETQ. After removal of 4 bases from V and 7 bases from J, the junction contained 8 bases not matched to a gene. The CDR3 loop is CASSEGQGAFEAFF. The CDR3 DNA is TGCGCCAGCAGCGAGGGACAGGGAGCGTTTGAAGCTTTCTTT.

The chain recombines TRBV5-8 with TRBJ2-7, with D possibly being TRBD1 (5 bases). Trimming removed 5 bases at V and 7 bases at J, with 16 bases between. Germline V gene lookup returns CDR1 SGHTS and CDR2 YDEGEE. The CDR3 covers 13 residues. This CDR3 is CASRQIRAPEQYF. Here the CDR3 DNA reads TGTGCCAGCAGACAGATCAGGGCTCCAGAGCAGTACTTC. Supplemented by reference TRBV5-8 and TRBJ2-7, the full variable domain reads EAGVTQSPTHLIKTRGQQATLRCSPISGHTSVYWYQQALGLGLQFLLWYDEGEERNRGNFPPRFSGRQFPNYSSELNVNALELEDSALYLCASRQIRAPEQYFGPGTRLTVT.

This chain connects TRBV7-9 to TRBJ2-5, with D perhaps TRBD1 (6 bases). Trimming left V 5 bases short and J 5 bases short, with 15 bases between. The germline CDR1 and CDR2 sequences are SEHNR and FQNEAQ (reference sequence). CDR3 length equals 14 residues. The chain's CDR3 is CASSEQGMDETQYF. The DNA for the CDR3 is TGTGCCAGCAGCGAACAGGGTATGGATGAGACCCAGTACTTC.

V gene TRBV10-2 combines with J gene TRBJ1-3, with D hard to call. The CDR3 is 15 residues long. Trimming removed 4 bases at V and 0 bases at J, with 10 bases between. Germline loops: CDR1 WSHSY, CDR2 SAAADI. The chain's CDR3 is CASSANGFSGNTIYF. CDR3 bases: TGCGCCAGCAGTGCGAACGGTTTCTCTGGAAACACCATATATTTT.

CDR3 residues: CASCPRTGYGYTF. The CDR3 DNA sequence: TGTGCCAGCTGCCCCCGGACAGGGTATGGCTACACCTTC. This chain uses TRBV12-3 or TRBV12-4 with TRBJ1-2; 8 nucleotides agree with TRBD1. J gave up 5 bases and V 8 bases, and 7 bases lay outside the gene matches. This CDR3 has 13 amino acids.

The rearrangement uses TRBV5-1 and TRBJ1-1; TRBD1 aligns across 7 bases. The CDR3 runs to 14 residues. V dropped 3 bases and J dropped 4; count of bases not matched to a gene: 6. CDR1 is SGHRS and CDR2 is YFSETQ in the germline V gene. The CDR3 bases are TGCGCCAGCAGCTCTGGGACAGCAGCCACTGAAGCTTTCTTT. It is translated as CASSSGTAATEAFF. Together with reference TRBV5-1 and TRBJ1-1, the CDR3 gives the full variable domain: KAGVTQTPRYLIKTRGQQVTLSCSPISGHRSVSWYQQTPGQGLQFLFEYFSETQRNKGNFPGRFSGRQFSNSRSEMNVSTLELGDSALYLCASSSGTAATEAFFGQGTRLTVV.